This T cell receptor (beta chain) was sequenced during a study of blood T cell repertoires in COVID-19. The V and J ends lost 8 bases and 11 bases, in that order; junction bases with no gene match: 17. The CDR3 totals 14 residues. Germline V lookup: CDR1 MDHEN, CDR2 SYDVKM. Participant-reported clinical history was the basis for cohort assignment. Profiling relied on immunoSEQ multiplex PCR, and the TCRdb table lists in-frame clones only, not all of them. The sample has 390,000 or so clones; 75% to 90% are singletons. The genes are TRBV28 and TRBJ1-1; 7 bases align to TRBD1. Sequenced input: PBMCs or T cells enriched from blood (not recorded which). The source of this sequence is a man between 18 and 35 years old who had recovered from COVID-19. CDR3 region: CASLTGTATPGAFF. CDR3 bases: TGTGCCAGCTTGACCGGGACAGCGACCCCAGGGGCTTTCTTT. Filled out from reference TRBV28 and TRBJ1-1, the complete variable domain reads DVKVTQSSRYLVKRTGEKVFLECVQDMDHENMFWYRQDPGLGLRLIYFSYDVKMKEKGDIPEGYSVSREKKERFSLILESASTNQTSMYLCASLTGTATPGAFFGQGTRLTVV.